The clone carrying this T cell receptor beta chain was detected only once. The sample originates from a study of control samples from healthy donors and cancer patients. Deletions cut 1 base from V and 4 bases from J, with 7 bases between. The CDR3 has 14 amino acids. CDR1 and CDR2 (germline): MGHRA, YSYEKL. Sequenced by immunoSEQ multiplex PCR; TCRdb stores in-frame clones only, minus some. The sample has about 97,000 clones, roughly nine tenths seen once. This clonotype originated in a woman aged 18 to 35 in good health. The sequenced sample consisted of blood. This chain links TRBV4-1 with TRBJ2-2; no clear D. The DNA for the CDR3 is TGCGCCAGCAGCCAAGTCTGGGTCACCGGGGAGCTGTTTTTT. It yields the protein CASSQVWVTGELFF.